This is a list of T cell receptor beta chains from one sample in a study of blood T cell repertoires in COVID-19. The method was immunoSEQ multiplex PCR; TCRdb's version includes in-frame clones alone and lacks a portion of them. The table includes around 60,000 clones, approximately 83% detected once. What was sequenced was peripheral blood. These receptors came from a human donor in a cohort sampled during active COVID-19. Each CDR3 is given with its conserved first and last residue. Fields, in order: J gene, D gene, clone size, V gene, CDR3 protein, CDR3 DNA. D genes are given only for firm matches. Expanded clones are given a class, and other clones once, few, many or no size at all.

>TRBJ2-2|TRBD2|.|TRBV3-1/TRBV3-2
CASSPSSGRRSGELFF
TGTGCCAGCAGCCCTTCTAGCGGGAGGAGGTCCGGGGAGCTGTTTTTT
>TRBJ1-5|.|few|TRBV7-9
CASSPAGGSNQPQHF
TGTGCCAGCAGCCCCGCCGGGGGAAGCAATCAGCCCCAGCATTTT
>TRBJ2-3|.|.|TRBV11-2
CASSYIAVGTDTQYF
TGTGCCAGCAGTTATATAGCGGTAGGAACAGATACGCAGTATTTT
>TRBJ1-2|.|.|TRBV9
CASNLGGANYGYTF
TGTGCCAGCAACCTCGGGGGGGCTAACTATGGCTACACCTTC
>TRBJ1-3|.|.|TRBV11-3
CASSPIGSGNTIYF
TGTGCCAGCAGCCCGATCGGCTCTGGAAACACCATATATTTT
>TRBJ1-1|.|.|TRBV7-6
CASSLAIGIEAFF
TGTGCCAGCAGCTTAGCAATTGGCATTGAAGCTTTCTTT
>TRBJ2-1|TRBD2|few|TRBV2
CASGTSGLRNEQFF
TGTGCCAGCGGAACTAGCGGGCTTAGGAATGAGCAGTTCTTC
>TRBJ1-4|.|.|TRBV6-5
CASSYSTARVGEKLFF
TGTGCCAGCAGTTACTCGACGGCCAGGGTGGGTGAAAAACTGTTTTTT
>TRBJ2-2|.|.|TRBV4-1
CASSQAQTNTGELFF
TGCGCCAGCAGCCAAGCGCAGACTAACACCGGGGAGCTGTTTTTT
>TRBJ2-2|.|.|TRBV24-1
CATSVGVNTGELFF
TGTGCCACCAGTGTAGGAGTGAACACCGGGGAGCTGTTTTTT
>TRBJ2-4|TRBD1|.|TRBV5-1
CASSLGQGAEVQYF
TGCGCCAGCAGCCTTGGACAGGGGGCTGAGGTTCAGTACTTC
>TRBJ2-7|.|once|TRBV9
CASSVGAVRVYEQYF
TGTGCCAGCAGCGTAGGAGCCGTGAGGGTCTACGAGCAGTACTTC
>TRBJ2-7|TRBD2|.|TRBV28
CASSSPAGGVEQYF
TGTGCCAGCAGTTCCCCCGCGGGAGGGGTCGAGCAGTACTTC
>TRBJ1-1|TRBD1|once|TRBV10-2
CASREDRGRTEAFF
TGCGCCAGCAGGGAGGACAGGGGGCGGACTGAAGCTTTCTTT
>TRBJ2-1|.|.|TRBV7-2
CASSLGPSYEQFF
TGTGCCAGCAGCTTAGGGCCTAGCTACGAGCAGTTCTTC
>TRBJ2-7|.|.|TRBV6-5
CASSYRGLEQYF
TGTGCCAGCAGTTATCGCGGGCTCGAGCAGTACTTC
>TRBJ2-5|.|.|TRBV18
CASLEVAQETQYF
TGTGCCAGCTTAGAAGTAGCCCAAGAGACCCAGTACTTC
>TRBJ2-7|.|.|TRBV11-3
CASSLGSSFYEQYF
TGTGCCAGCAGCTTGGGCTCTTCCTTTTACGAGCAGTACTTC
>TRBJ2-1|TRBD2|.|TRBV28
CAIERLAGGLDLYNEQFF
TGTGCCATCGAACGACTAGCGGGAGGCCTAGACCTTTACAATGAGCAGTTCTTC
>TRBJ2-3|TRBD2|.|TRBV28
CASRTFLGTSGRDTQYF
TGTGCCAGCCGGACCTTCTTGGGGACTAGCGGGAGGGATACGCAGTATTTT
>TRBJ1-2|TRBD1|.|TRBV3-1/TRBV3-2
CASRNTWSRGPNYGYTF
TGTGCCAGCAGGAACACTTGGAGCAGGGGGCCTAACTATGGCTACACCTTC
>TRBJ1-3|TRBD1|.|TRBV5-6
CASSKTGVAGNTIYF
TGTGCCAGCAGCAAAACAGGGGTGGCCGGAAACACCATATATTTT
>TRBJ1-2|.|.|TRBV29-1
CSATAGTPRYGYTF
TGCAGCGCTACGGCGGGGACTCCGCGGTATGGCTACACCTTC
>TRBJ2-7|TRBD1|.|TRBV7-9
CASSFDRAYEQYF
TGTGCCAGCAGCTTCGACAGGGCCTACGAGCAGTACTTC
>TRBJ1-3|.|.|TRBV29-1
CSVAFRGYGNTIYF
TGCAGCGTTGCGTTTAGGGGGTACGGAAACACCATATATTTT
>TRBJ2-5|TRBD1|.|TRBV7-9
CASSRGQGQETQYF
TGTGCCAGCAGCCGCGGACAGGGTCAAGAGACCCAGTACTTC
>TRBJ2-3|TRBD1|.|TRBV5-1
CASSKGTGGISTQYF
TGCGCCAGCAGCAAAGGGACAGGGGGCATCTCTACGCAGTATTTT
>TRBJ2-7|.|.|TRBV6-5
CATLQGFAYEQYF
TGTGCCACGCTTCAGGGTTTTGCCTACGAGCAGTACTTC
>TRBJ1-2|.|.|TRBV5-1
CASRLRTNYGYTF
TGCGCCAGCAGACTCAGGACTAACTATGGCTACACCTTC
>TRBJ2-1|TRBD2|once|TRBV5-5
CASSRGLAGNNEQFF
TGTGCCAGCAGCCGCGGGTTAGCGGGAAACAATGAGCAGTTCTTC
>TRBJ1-2|TRBD1|.|TRBV29-1
CSGRDSQTYGYTF
TGCAGCGGTAGGGACAGCCAAACCTATGGCTACACCTTC
>TRBJ1-6|TRBD1|few|TRBV19
CASSSGQGRNNSPLHF
TGTGCCAGTAGTAGCGGACAGGGTAGAAATAATTCACCCCTCCACTTT
>TRBJ2-1|TRBD1|few|TRBV24-1
CATSDLDRDSDEQFF
TGTGCCACCAGTGATTTAGACAGGGATAGCGATGAGCAGTTCTTC
>TRBJ2-1|TRBD2|.|TRBV28
CASSLRGAPKYNEQFF
TGTGCCAGCAGTTTGCGGGGGGCCCCCAAGTACAATGAGCAGTTCTTC
>TRBJ2-1|TRBD2|.|TRBV19
CASSILGLAGGYNEQFF
TGTGCCAGTAGTATACTAGGACTAGCGGGAGGTTACAATGAGCAGTTCTTC
>TRBJ1-5|.|once|TRBV7-2
CASGSVQPQHF
TGTGCCAGCGGAAGCGTTCAGCCCCAGCATTTT
>TRBJ2-1|.|.|TRBV7-9
CASSLAAKREQFF
TGTGCCAGCAGCTTAGCCGCTAAGCGGGAGCAGTTCTTC
>TRBJ2-1|TRBD1|.|TRBV19
CASSRDRVSEQFF
TGTGCCAGTAGTAGGGACAGGGTGAGTGAGCAGTTCTTC
>TRBJ1-1|.|.|TRBV5-1
CASSSGQFGGRDTEAFF
TGCGCCAGCAGCTCTGGACAGTTTGGAGGTAGGGATACTGAAGCTTTCTTT
>TRBJ1-2|.|.|TRBV5-4
CASSLGGQANYGYTF
TGTGCCAGCAGCTTGGGGGGGCAGGCTAACTATGGCTACACCTTC
>TRBJ1-4|.|.|TRBV6-5
CASRPSLSREKLFF
TGTGCCAGCAGACCTAGTTTGTCGCGTGAAAAACTGTTTTTT
>TRBJ2-1|TRBD2|.|TRBV5-1
CASSLLAGGQNEQFF
TGCGCCAGCAGCTTGCTAGCGGGAGGGCAAAATGAGCAGTTCTTC
>TRBJ1-1|.|.|TRBV5-6
CASRPRGRNTEAFF
TGTGCCAGCAGACCCAGGGGTCGTAACACTGAAGCTTTCTTT
>TRBJ2-3|.|.|TRBV10-2
CASNGLSTDTQYF
TGCGCCAGCAACGGACTCAGCACAGATACGCAGTATTTT
>TRBJ1-1|.|.|TRBV5-1
CASSLIGGEDTEAFF
TGCGCCAGCAGCTTGATCGGGGGGGAGGACACTGAAGCTTTCTTT
>TRBJ2-5|.|.|TRBV19
CASREQGRETQYF
TGTGCCAGTAGGGAACAGGGGAGGGAGACCCAGTACTTC
>TRBJ2-7|TRBD2|.|TRBV6-2/TRBV6-3
CASSWGGRYEQYF
TGTGCCAGCAGTTGGGGGGGACGCTACGAGCAGTACTTC
>TRBJ2-1|.|.|TRBV18
CASSPVPTRGRQYNEQFF
TGTGCCAGCTCACCGGTCCCCACCAGGGGACGCCAGTACAATGAGCAGTTCTTC
>TRBJ2-5|TRBD1|.|TRBV5-1
CASSPGQAASTTQYF
TGCGCCAGCAGCCCTGGACAGGCAGCCTCGACGACCCAGTACTTC
>TRBJ2-5|TRBD2|.|TRBV11-2
CASSLGASGGQETQYF
TGTGCCAGCAGCTTAGGGGCTAGCGGGGGTCAAGAGACCCAGTACTTC